The rows below give T cell receptor beta chains drawn from one sample of a study of T-cell reconstitution after alpha-beta-depleted transplantation in children. TCRdb re-called the PCR reads with MiXCR, one entry per CDR3 protein. Of some 840,000 distinct CDR3 sequences listed, less than 20% are singletons. This material consisted of PBMCs, mostly from graft donor cells, taken 360 days after TCRalphabeta/CD19-depleted stem cell transplant. These receptors came from a male patient aged 5 to 17 who had a stem cell transplant for acute lymphoblastic leukemia, so the T cells may come from the graft donor. CDR3s leave out the opening cysteine and the closing phenylalanine or tryptophan.

V	CDR3
TRBV7-9	ASSPPESGAYNEQF
TRBV3-1	ASSQAPGVPYEQY
TRBV5-6	ASKQMNTEAF
TRBV5-1	ASSWVYRGSYEQY
TRBV4-1	ASSHDPGLADYNEQF
TRBV5-1	ASSLTWQGDEQY
TRBV4-1	ASSPGPQGYGYT
TRBV20-1	SARVKGAGAYNEQF
TRBV24-1	ATSDRTSGIYEQY
TRBV7-9	ASSLAATREMRETQY
TRBV7-9	ASDFRRAGRPSYEQY
TRBV15	ATSRAQAGTGNTGELF
TRBV20-1	SASGPSGTFENEQF
TRBV7-9	ASSSLGRMETQY
TRBV27	ASSLHPTYNEQF
TRBV9	ASSVDPASGSIDGELF
TRBV18	ASSPRAGETEAF
TRBV12-3/TRBV12-4	ASSFSTGRLSNEQF
TRBV5-1	ASNRDGDNEQF
TRBV7-8	ASSRPTGSSYEQY
TRBV20-1	SASVPPLTYEQY
TRBV10-3	AITLGLAGRNEQF
TRBV6-5	ASSYGSLWSSYNEQF
TRBV12-3/TRBV12-4	ASSTGQGPQDTQY
TRBV27	ASSLLLTGTNTGELF
TRBV7-7	ASSRGQGVFGELF
TRBV7-8	ASSLGTGGYNQPQH
TRBV20-1	SATKTGLNTEAF
TRBV21-1	ASSKDARRAGAYNEQF
TRBV4-1	ASSQASGDKQY
TRBV6-5	ASSYSTGGIYEQY
TRBV6-5	ASSYGTGNYGYT
TRBV20-1	SARVRTSGNTGELF
TRBV27	ASSTGQGSYEQY
TRBV20-1	SASNWGQGNAYEQY
TRBV24-1	ATSEGAPDTQY
TRBV4-1	ASSQGHSLSYEQY
TRBV7-6	ASSASGRGNQPQH
TRBV28	ASSFPQMTGGQPQH
TRBV20-1	SAPPASGGDNEQF
TRBV7-3	ASSLTGQGSDEQY
TRBV12-3/TRBV12-4	ASSLSLTTYEQY
TRBV4-2	ASSRDRGKSYEQY
TRBV6-5	ASSLAAWSYEQY
TRBV7-9	ASSLAGRLGEQY
TRBV12-3/TRBV12-4	ASSRASGFKFGGRF
TRBV27	ASSLSSAHEQY
TRBV18	ASSGQGAYNEQF
TRBV5-1	ASSSYNNEQF
TRBV20-1	SAPRTSGRYNEQF
TRBV18	ASSARTGTEQF
TRBV9	ASSVGVADTQY
TRBV29-1	SVDLGTAPANVLT
TRBV12-3/TRBV12-4	ASSPYHYEQY
TRBV20-1	SARGGQDLYEQY
TRBV7-3	ASSLVYHSGNEQF
TRBV29-1	SVDPAGGTEAF
TRBV12-3/TRBV12-4	ASRPPGLAGGTQY
TRBV3-1	ASSQDLGSNEAF